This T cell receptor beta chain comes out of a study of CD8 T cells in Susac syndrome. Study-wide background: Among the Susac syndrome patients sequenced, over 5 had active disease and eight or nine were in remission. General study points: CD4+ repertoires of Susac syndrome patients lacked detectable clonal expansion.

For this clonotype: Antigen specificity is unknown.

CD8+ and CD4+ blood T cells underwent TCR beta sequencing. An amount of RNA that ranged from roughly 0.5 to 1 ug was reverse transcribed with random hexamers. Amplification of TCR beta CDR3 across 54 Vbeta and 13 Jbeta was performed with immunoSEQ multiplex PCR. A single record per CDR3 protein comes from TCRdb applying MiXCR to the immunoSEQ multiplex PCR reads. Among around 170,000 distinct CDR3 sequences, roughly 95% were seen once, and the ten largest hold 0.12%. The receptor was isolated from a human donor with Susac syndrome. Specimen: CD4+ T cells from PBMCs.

CDR3 in amino acids: CASSPRTSGWENIQYF. CDR3 bases: TGCGCCAGCAGCCCGCGGACTAGCGGGTGGGAAAACATTCAGTACTTC. The gene calls are TRBV5-1 and TRBJ2-4, with TRBD2 matching over 11 bases. Trimming removed 4 bases from V and 5 bases from J; junction bases left unmatched: 8. Germline assignment: CDR1 SGHRS and CDR2 YFSETQ. The CDR3 runs to 16 residues.